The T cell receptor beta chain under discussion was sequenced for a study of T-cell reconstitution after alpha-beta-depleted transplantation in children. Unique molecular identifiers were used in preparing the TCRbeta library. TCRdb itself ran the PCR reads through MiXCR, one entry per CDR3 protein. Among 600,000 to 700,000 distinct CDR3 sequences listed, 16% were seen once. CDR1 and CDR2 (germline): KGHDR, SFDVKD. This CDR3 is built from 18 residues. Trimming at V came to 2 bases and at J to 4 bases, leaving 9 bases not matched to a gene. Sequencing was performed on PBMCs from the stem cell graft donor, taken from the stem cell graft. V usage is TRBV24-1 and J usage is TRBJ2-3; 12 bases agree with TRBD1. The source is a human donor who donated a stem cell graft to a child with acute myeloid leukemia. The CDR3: CATSDWNRGTGGADTQYF. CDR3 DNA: TGTGCCACCAGTGATTGGAACCGTGGGACAGGGGGCGCAGATACGCAGTATTTT.